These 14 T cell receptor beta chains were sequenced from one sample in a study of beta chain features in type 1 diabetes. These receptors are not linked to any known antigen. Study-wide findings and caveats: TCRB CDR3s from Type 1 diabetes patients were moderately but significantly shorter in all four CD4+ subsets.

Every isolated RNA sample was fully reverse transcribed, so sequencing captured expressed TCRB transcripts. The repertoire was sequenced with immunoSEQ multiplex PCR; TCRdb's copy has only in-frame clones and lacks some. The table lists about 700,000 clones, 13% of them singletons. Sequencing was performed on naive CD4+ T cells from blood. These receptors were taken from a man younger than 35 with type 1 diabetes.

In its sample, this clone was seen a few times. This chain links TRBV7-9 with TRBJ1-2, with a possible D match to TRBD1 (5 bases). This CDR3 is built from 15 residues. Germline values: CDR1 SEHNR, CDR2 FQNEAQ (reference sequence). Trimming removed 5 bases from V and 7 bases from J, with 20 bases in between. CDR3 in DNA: TGTGCCAGCAGCCCTACCGTCGGAGGGACCTTTGGCTACACCTTC. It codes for CASSPTVGGTFGYTF.

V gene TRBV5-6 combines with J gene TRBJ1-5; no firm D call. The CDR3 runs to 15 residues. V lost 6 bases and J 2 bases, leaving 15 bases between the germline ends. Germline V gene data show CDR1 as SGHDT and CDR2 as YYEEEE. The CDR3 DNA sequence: TGTGCCAGCACTACAACGGGAGAAGGCAATCAGCCCCAGCATTTT. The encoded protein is CASTTTGEGNQPQHF.

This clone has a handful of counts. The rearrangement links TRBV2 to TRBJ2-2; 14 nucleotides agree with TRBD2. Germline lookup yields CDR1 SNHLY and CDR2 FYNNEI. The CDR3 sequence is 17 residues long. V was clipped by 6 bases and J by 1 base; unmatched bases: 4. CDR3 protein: CASSRTSGGMNTGELFF. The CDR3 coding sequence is TGTGCCAGCAGCCGGACTAGCGGGGGGATGAACACCGGGGAGCTGTTTTTT.

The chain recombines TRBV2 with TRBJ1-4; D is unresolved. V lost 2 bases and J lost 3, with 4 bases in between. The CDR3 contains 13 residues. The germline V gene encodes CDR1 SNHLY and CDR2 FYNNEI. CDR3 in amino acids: CASSEQPNEKLFF. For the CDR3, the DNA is TGTGCCAGCAGTGAACAGCCTAATGAAAAACTGTTTTTT. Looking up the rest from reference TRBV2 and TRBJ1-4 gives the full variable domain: EPEVTQTPSHQVTQMGQEVILRCVPISNHLYFYWYRQILGQKVEFLVSFYNNEISEKSEIFDDQFSVERPDGSNFTLKIRSTKLEDSAMYFCASSEQPNEKLFFGSGTQLSVL.

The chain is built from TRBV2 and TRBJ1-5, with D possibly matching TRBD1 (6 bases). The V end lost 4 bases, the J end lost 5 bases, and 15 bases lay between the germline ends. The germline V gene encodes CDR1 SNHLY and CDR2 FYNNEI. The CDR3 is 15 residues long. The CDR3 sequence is CASSVGPEGDQPQHF. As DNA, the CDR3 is TGTGCCAGCAGTGTAGGCCCTGAGGGGGATCAGCCCCAGCATTTT.

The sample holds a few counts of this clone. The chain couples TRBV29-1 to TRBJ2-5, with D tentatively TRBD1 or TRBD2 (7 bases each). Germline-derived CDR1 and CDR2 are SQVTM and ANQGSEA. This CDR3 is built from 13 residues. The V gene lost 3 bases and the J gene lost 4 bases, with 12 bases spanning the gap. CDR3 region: CSVEGQRGETQYF. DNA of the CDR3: TGCAGCGTTGAGGGACAGCGGGGAGAGACCCAGTACTTC.

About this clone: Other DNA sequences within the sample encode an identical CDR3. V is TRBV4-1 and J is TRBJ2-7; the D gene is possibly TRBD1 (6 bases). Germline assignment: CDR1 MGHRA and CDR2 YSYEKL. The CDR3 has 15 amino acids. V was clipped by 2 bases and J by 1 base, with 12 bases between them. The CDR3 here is CASSQTTGQSYEQYF. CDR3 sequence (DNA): TGCGCCAGCAGCCAAACGACAGGTCAGTCCTACGAGCAGTACTTC.

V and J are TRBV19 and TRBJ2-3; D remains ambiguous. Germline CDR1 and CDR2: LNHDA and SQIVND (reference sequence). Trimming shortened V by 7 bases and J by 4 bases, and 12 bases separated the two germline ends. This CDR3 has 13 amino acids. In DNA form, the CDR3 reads TGTGCCAGTACCCGGAGTATTCCAGATACGCAGTATTTT. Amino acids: CASTRSIPDTQYF.

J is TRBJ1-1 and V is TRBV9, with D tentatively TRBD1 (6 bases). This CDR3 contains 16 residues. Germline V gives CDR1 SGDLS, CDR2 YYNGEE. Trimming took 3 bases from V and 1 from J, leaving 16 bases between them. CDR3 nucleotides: TGTGCCAGCAGCGCCTCCCAACAGGGCGCGAACACTGAAGCTTTCTTT. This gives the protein CASSASQQGANTEAFF.

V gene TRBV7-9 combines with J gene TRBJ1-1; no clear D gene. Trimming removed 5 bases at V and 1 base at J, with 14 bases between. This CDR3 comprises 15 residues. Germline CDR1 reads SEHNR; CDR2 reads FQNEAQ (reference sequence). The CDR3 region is CASSPSGGQNTEAFF. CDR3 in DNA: TGTGCCAGCAGCCCCTCCGGAGGGCAGAACACTGAAGCTTTCTTT.

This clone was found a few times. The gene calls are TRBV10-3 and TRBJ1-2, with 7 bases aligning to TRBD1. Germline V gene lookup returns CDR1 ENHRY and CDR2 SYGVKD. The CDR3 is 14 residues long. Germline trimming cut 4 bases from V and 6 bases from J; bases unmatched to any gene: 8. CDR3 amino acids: CAISADRVWDGYTF. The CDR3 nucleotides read TGTGCCATCAGTGCCGACAGGGTATGGGATGGCTACACCTTC.

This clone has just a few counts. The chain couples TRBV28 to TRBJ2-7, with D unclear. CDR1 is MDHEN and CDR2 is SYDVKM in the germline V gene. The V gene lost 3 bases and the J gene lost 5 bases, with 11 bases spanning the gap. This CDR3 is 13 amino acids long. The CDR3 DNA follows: TGTGCCAGCAGTTTGACCGCGTTGAACGAGCAGTACTTC. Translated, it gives CASSLTALNEQYF. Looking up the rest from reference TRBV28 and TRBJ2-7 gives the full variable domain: DVKVTQSSRYLVKRTGEKVFLECVQDMDHENMFWYRQDPGLGLRLIYFSYDVKMKEKGDIPEGYSVSREKKERFSLILESASTNQTSMYLCASSLTALNEQYFGPGTRLTVT.

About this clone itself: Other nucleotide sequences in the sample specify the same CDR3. In DNA, the CDR3 is TGCAGTGCTAGACCTCAAGAGACCCAGTACTTC. This encodes CSARPQETQYF. The V gene is TRBV20-1, the J gene TRBJ2-5, with D uncertain. CDR3 length equals 11 residues. CDR1 and CDR2 (germline): DFQATT, SNEGSKA (reference sequence). V was pared by 2 bases and J by 2 bases, with 3 bases between.

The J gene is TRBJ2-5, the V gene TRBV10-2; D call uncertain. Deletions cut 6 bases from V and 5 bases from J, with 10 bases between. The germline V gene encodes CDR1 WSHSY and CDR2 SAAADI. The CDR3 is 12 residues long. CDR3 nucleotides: TGCGCCAGCAGCGCCATCAGCGAGACCCAGTACTTC. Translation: CASSAISETQYF.